The clone carrying this T cell receptor beta chain was observed a few times. The target antigen is unknown. One junction end does not reproduce the germline sequence, and a read error may be involved. This record comes from a study of glioma-infiltrating T cells. CDR1 is MNHNS, CDR2 SASEGT, per germline. The CDR3 length is 18 residues. TCR alpha and beta CDR3 regions were amplified from RNA using iRepertoire nested multiplex PCR. Using its own MiXCR run on the multiplex PCR reads, TCRdb lists one record per CDR3 protein. The sample records around 130,000 distinct CDR3 sequences, 24% being singletons. Findings and caveats of the study: Non-neoplastic patients had below-expected tissue-blood divergence, while all gliomas exceeded expectation.

The specimen sequenced was glioma tissue, nonneoplastic brain tissue, or PBMCs (not recorded which). The chain recombines TRBV6-1 with TRBJ2-5, with D possibly being TRBD1 or TRBD2 (5 bases each). This sequence was found in a human donor with low-grade glioma or glioblastoma, undergoing nonglioma brain surgery, or in good health (not recorded which). The CDR3: CVSSPRVGRRSPQETQYF. DNA of the CDR3: TGTGTCAGCAGTCCCCGAGTGGGACGTCGGAGTCCGCAAGAGACCCAGTACTTC.